Sequencing of this T cell receptor beta chain was carried out in a study of cytomegalovirus exposure and HLA in healthy donors. PCR involved 60 Vbeta and 13 Jbeta primers. Repertoires were generated with immunoSEQ multiplex PCR, while TCRdb's copy carries only in-frame clones and drops some. The listing contains around 44,000 clones. This CDR3 region has 16 residues. V lost 2 bases and J lost 2; bases outside the gene matches: 4. The V gene's germline CDR1 is MNHEY and CDR2 SVGAGI. On this clone itself: Its target is unknown.

Notes on the study in general: Cytomegalovirus-associated TCR beta chains were listed, numbering 150 to 200. Later, TCR association rates were found to vary by HLA locus, highest for DRB1 and lowest for HLA-C. The productive fraction for most TCR beta V segments was about 87% or about 30% in an earlier analysis. Presence/absence analyses assumed roughly uniform sequencing depth across donors.

The chain employs TRBV6-5 and TRBJ2-1, with 9 bases fitting TRBD2. The receptor's source is a male donor in good health and CMV-seropositive. The sequenced sample consisted of PBMCs. This CDR3 reads CASSYGGGAAYNEQFF. The CDR3 DNA follows: TGTGCCAGCAGTTACGGCGGGGGGGCCGCCTACAATGAGCAGTTCTTC.